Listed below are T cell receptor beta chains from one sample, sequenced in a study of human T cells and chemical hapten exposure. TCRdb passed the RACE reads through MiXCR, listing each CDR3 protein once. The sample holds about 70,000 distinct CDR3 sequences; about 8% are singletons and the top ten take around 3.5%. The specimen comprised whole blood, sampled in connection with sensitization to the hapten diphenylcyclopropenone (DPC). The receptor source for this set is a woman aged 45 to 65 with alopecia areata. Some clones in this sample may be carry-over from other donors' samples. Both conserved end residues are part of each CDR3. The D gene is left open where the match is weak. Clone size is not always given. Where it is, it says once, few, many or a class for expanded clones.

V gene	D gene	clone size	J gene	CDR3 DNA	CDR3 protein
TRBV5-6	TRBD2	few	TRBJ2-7	TGTGCCAGCACTCTTCAGGGCGGGAGGGAGCAGTACTTC	CASTLQGGREQYF
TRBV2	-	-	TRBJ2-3	TGTGCCAGCAGTGACGCCGGTGCAGATACGCAGTATTTT	CASSDAGADTQYF
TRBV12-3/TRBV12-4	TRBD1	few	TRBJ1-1	TGTGCCAGCAAAGGGGGCGGCGTTGTGAACACTGAAGCTTTCTTT	CASKGGGVVNTEAFF
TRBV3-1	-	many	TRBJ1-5	TGTGCCAGCAGCCAAGGGGCCCGAAATCAGCCCCAGCATTTT	CASSQGARNQPQHF
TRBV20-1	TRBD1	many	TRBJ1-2	TGCAGTGCCGTTGGACAGGGGGCAAATGGCTACACCTTC	CSAVGQGANGYTF
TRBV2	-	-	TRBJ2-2	TGTGCCAGCAGTGAAGGGATGAACACCGGGGAGCTGTTTTTT	CASSEGMNTGELFF
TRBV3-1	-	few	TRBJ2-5	TGTGCCAGCAGCCAAGATATCCAGGGCACACAGACCCAGTACTTC	CASSQDIQGTQTQYF
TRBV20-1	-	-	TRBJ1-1	TGCAGTGCTAACCCAGAGGTGGCAACTGAAGCTTTCTTT	CSANPEVATEAFF
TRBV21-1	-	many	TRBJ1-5	TGTGCCAGCAGCAACAATTGGACGGAGAGCAATCAGCCCCAGCATTTT	CASSNNWTESNQPQHF
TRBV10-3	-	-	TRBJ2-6	TGTGCCATCAGTGACACGGTCACTGGGGCCAACGTCCTGACTTTC	CAISDTVTGANVLTF
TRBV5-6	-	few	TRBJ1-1	TGTGCCAGCAGCTTTCTAGAGGGAAGGGGCACTGAAGCTTTCTTT	CASSFLEGRGTEAFF
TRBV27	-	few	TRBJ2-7	TGTGCCAGCAGTTTATCCCCAGTGGGACCCGAGCAGTACTTC	CASSLSPVGPEQYF
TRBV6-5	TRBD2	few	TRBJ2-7	TGTGCCAGCACCAAGGCTAGCGGGCGGGGGTTGTTATACGAGCAGTACTTC	CASTKASGRGLLYEQYF
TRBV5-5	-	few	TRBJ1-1	TGTGCCAGCAGCTTTAGGGGGTACTCTGAAGCTTTCTTT	CASSFRGYSEAFF
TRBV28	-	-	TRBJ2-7	TGTGCCAGCAATACCGGGACCTACGAGCAGTACTTC	CASNTGTYEQYF
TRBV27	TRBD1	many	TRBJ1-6	TGTGCCAGCAGTTTAAGCGGCACGACAGGGAATTCACCCCTCCACTTT	CASSLSGTTGNSPLHF
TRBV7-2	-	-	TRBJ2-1	TGTGCCAGCAGCTTAGCGGAGTGGACCTACAATGAGCAGTTCTTC	CASSLAEWTYNEQFF
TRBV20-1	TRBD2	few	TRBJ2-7	TGCAGTGCTAGGACAAGGACTAGCTTATCCGAGCAGTACTTC	CSARTRTSLSEQYF
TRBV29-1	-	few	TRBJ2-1	TGCAGCGTTGAAACGGACTCTCAGGGCAATGAGCAGTTCTTC	CSVETDSQGNEQFF
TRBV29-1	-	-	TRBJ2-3	TGCAGCGTTGGGGCCTCTAGCACAGATACGCAGTATTTT	CSVGASSTDTQYF
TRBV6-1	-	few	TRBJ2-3	TGTGCCAGCAGTGAAAGAGAGGGTGTCACAGATACGCAGTATTTT	CASSEREGVTDTQYF
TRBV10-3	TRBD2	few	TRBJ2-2	TGTGCCGCATTAGCGGGGACGAACACCGGGGAGCTGTTTTTT	CAALAGTNTGELFF
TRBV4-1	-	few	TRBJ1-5	TGCGCCAGCAGCCAAGGGGGGGGAAGCAATCAGCCCCAGCATTTT	CASSQGGGSNQPQHF
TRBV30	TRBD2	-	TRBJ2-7	TGTGCCTGGAGTACCCGGACTAGCGGGATAGTAAAGAGGGGCGAGCAGTACTTC	CAWSTRTSGIVKRGEQYF
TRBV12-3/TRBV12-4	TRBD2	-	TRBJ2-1	TGTGCCAGCAGTTGGGGCGGGGGGGCCGGCAATGAGCAGTTCTTC	CASSWGGGAGNEQFF
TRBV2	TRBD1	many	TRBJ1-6	TGTGCCACATTGGAGGGACAGTATAATTCACCCCTCCACTTT	CATLEGQYNSPLHF
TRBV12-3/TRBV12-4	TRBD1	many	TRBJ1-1	TGTGCCAGCAGTACCGACAGGGGCACTGAAGCTTTCTTT	CASSTDRGTEAFF
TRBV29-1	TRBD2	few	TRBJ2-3	TGCAGCGTTGAAGAAATCCTAGCGGGACTAGATACGCAGTATTTT	CSVEEILAGLDTQYF
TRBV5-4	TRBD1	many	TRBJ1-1	TGTGCCAGCAGCTCCGGCGGGACAGGGGCCGTAGGTACTGAAGCTTTCTTT	CASSSGGTGAVGTEAFF
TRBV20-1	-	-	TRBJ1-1	TGCAGTGTTGTCGAGGGAGGGACCGAAGCTTTCTTT	CSVVEGGTEAFF
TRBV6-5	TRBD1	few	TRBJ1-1	TGTGCCAGCAGTAGCGGACAGGGGATGGGCACTGAAGCTTTCTTT	CASSSGQGMGTEAFF
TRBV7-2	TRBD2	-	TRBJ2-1	TGTGCCAGCAGCTTAAGCCTAGCTAGCGGTGAGCAGTTCTTC	CASSLSLASGEQFF
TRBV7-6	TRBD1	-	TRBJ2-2	TGTGCCAGCAGCGCCCAGGGGGCAGGGAACACCGGGGAGCTGTTTTTT	CASSAQGAGNTGELFF
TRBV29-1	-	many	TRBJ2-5	TGCAGCGTTGCCTTCCAGCAAGAGACCCAGTACTTC	CSVAFQQETQYF
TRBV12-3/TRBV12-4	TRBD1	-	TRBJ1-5	TGTGCCAGCAGTTTCCACAGGGGACTAGGCAATCAGCCCCAGCATTTT	CASSFHRGLGNQPQHF
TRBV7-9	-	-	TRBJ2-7	TGTGCCAGCAGCTTAGCTGCAGGGAACAACGAGCAGTACTTC	CASSLAAGNNEQYF
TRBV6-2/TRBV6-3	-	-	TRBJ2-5	TGTGCCAGCAGTTACCCGGGGACGGCGAAGGAGACCCAGTACTTC	CASSYPGTAKETQYF
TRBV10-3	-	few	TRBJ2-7	TGTGCCATCAGTGGGAAAGGGCCTGGCGAGCAGTACTTC	CAISGKGPGEQYF
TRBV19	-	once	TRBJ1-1	TGTGCCAGCTCCTCGCGGAACACTGAAGCTTTCTTT	CASSSRNTEAFF
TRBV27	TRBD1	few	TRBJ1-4	TGTGCCAGCAGTTCGCGACAGGGGGCAACTAATGAAAAACTGTTTTTT	CASSSRQGATNEKLFF
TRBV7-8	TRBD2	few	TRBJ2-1	TGTGCCAGCAGCTTAGCGCAACTAGCGGGAGGCGCCTACAATGAGCAGTTCTTC	CASSLAQLAGGAYNEQFF
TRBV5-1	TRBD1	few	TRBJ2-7	TGCGCCAGCAGCTTCACGACAGGGGATTACGAGCAGTACTTC	CASSFTTGDYEQYF
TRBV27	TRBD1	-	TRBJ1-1	TGTGCCAGCAGGAGGGACAGAGAGGGTAACACTGAAGCTTTCTTT	CASRRDREGNTEAFF
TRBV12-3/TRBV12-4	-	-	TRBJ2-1	TGTGCCAGCAGGTCGCAGGACTACTACAATGAGCAGTTCTTC	CASRSQDYYNEQFF
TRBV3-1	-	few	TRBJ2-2	TGTGCCAGCAGCCAAGCCCGACTAGGTCACGGGGAGCTGTTTTTT	CASSQARLGHGELFF
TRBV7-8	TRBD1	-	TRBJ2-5	TGTGCCAGCAGCTTAAGGGGACAGGCCCCGGAGACCCAGTACTTC	CASSLRGQAPETQYF
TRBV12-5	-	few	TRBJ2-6	TGTGCTAGTGGTTTGGTCGTCGGGGGCCTCTCTGGGGCCAACGTCCTGACTTTC	CASGLVVGGLSGANVLTF